These 2 T cell receptor beta chains were all obtained from the same sample, sequenced in a study of Graves' ophthalmopathy and Graves' hyperthyroidism. Investigators amplified TCR beta CDR3 regions from RNA transcripts. The authors performed first-round RT-PCR with HTBI primers and then a second-round multiplex PCR. TCRdb re-called the multiplex PCR reads with MiXCR, one entry per CDR3 protein. The sample holds about 740,000 distinct CDR3 sequences, approximately 40% seen once. The specimen was peripheral blood. The source is an adult man with Graves' ophthalmopathy.

This clonotype was seen more than once but under ten times. A read error may produce the germline difference seen at one junction end. The chain couples TRBV12-3 or TRBV12-4 to TRBJ2-7; D is unresolved. This CDR3 comprises 14 residues. The CDR3 is CASSLVYGSYEQYF. The CDR3 DNA follows: TGTGCCAGCAGCTTAGTTTACGGATCCTACGAGCAGTACTTC.

Comments on this clonotype: A read error may produce the germline difference seen at one junction end. V usage is TRBV10-3 and J usage is TRBJ1-2; D perhaps matches TRBD1 (5 bases). Looked up from germline, CDR1 is ENHRY and CDR2 is SYGVKD. The length of the CDR3 is 15 residues. The DNA of the CDR3 is TGTGCCAGCAGTGAAACAGGAACTTCTAACTATGGCTACACCTTC. Its protein product is CASSETGTSNYGYTF.